The 21 T cell receptor beta chains in this list originate from one sample, sequenced in a study of radiotherapy plus CTLA-4 blockade in lung cancer. Using immunoSEQ multiplex PCR, the repertoire was profiled, and TCRdb retains in-frame clones only, with some absent. Of about 59,000 clones in the sample, under 75% were seen once. The sample here was peripheral blood, taken from a patient treated with radiotherapy plus ipilimumab. The receptor source for this set is a human donor with non-small cell lung cancer whose response to radiotherapy plus ipilimumab could not be evaluated.

V is TRBV27 and J is TRBJ2-2, with TRBD1 matching over 8 bases. Germline V gene sequence: CDR1 MNHEY, CDR2 SMNVEV (reference sequence). This CDR3 is 14 amino acids long. V lost 5 bases and J lost 7; bases outside the gene matches: 6. Here the CDR3 DNA reads TGTGCCAGCAGTCCGGACAGGGCGGTCGGGGAGCTGTTTTTT. Protein sequence: CASSPDRAVGELFF.

This clone came up once. V usage is TRBV7-9 and J usage is TRBJ2-5; D uncertain. CDR3 length: 12 residues. The germline V gene has CDR1 SEHNR and CDR2 FQNEAQ (reference sequence). V shed 4 bases and J shed 5 bases, with 8 bases lying between them. The CDR3 DNA is TGTGCCAGCAGCTCCAGGCTGGAGACCCAGTACTTC. Protein sequence: CASSSRLETQYF.

The chain employs TRBV6-1 and TRBJ2-5, with 7 bases that match TRBD1. The CDR3 length is 12 residues. The junction had 0 bases not matched to a gene; V was cut back by 4 bases and J by 4 bases. The germline gives CDR1 MNHNS, CDR2 SASEGT. The CDR3 loop reads CASSGQGETQYF. In DNA, the CDR3 is TGTGCCAGCAGTGGACAGGGAGAGACCCAGTACTTC.

The chain uses TRBV7-3 and TRBJ2-2; 8 bases line up with TRBD2. The CDR3 is 14 residues long. Germline CDR1 SGHTA, CDR2 FQGTGA. Trimming removed 7 bases from V and 6 bases from J; junction bases left unmatched: 7. CDR3 DNA sequence: TGTGCCAGCAACTCCGGGACTAGGTCCGGGGAGCTGTTTTTT. It encodes CASNSGTRSGELFF.

This chain links TRBV19 with TRBJ2-7, with a weak D call TRBD2 (6 bases). Trimming removed 2 bases at V and 5 bases at J, with 13 bases between. The CDR3 sequence is 14 residues long. Germline-derived CDR1 and CDR2 are LNHDA and SQIVND (reference sequence). CDR3 nucleotides: TGTGCCAGTAGTATAACGGGGGTTGCCCACGAGCAGTACTTC. It translates to CASSITGVAHEQYF.

This clone was counted between two and nine times. The chain uses TRBV5-6 and TRBJ2-2; D uncertain. V was shortened by 1 base and J by 1 base, with 5 bases between the two germline ends. The CDR3 length is 14 residues. CDR1 SGHDT and CDR2 YYEEEE come from the germline V gene. The CDR3 DNA reads TGTGCCAGCAGCTTGAGCTGGAACACCGGGGAGCTGTTTTTT. The encoded protein is CASSLSWNTGELFF.

This chain connects TRBV9 to TRBJ2-7, with 10 bases aligning to TRBD2. V was clipped by 5 bases and J by 2 bases; unmatched bases: 4. The CDR3 extends over 14 amino acids. The V gene's germline CDR1 is SGDLS and CDR2 YYNGEE. In DNA form, the CDR3 reads TGTGCCAGCAGTGGACTAGCGGAAACCTACGAGCAGTACTTC. It is translated as CASSGLAETYEQYF.

This clone was detected only a few times. The CDR3, as DNA: TGTGCCAGCAGCCCCGGGGGGGCGCTGAACACTGAAGCTTTCTTT. Translation gives CASSPGGALNTEAFF. The gene calls are TRBV5-4 and TRBJ1-1; D possibly corresponds to TRBD1 (6 bases). The CDR3 covers 15 residues. The germline gives CDR1 SGHNT, CDR2 YYREEE (reference sequence). Deletions cut 4 bases from V and 0 bases from J, with 13 bases between.

Only a few counts were recorded for this clone. The chain uses TRBV10-3 and TRBJ1-2, with TRBD1 matching 8 bases. Germline V CDR1 and CDR2: ENHRY, SYGVKD. This CDR3 is 12 amino acids long. With V trimmed by 10 bases and J by 6 bases, 7 bases remained unmatched. CDR3 nucleotide sequence: TGTGCCACAAGCCAGGGGGCGAATGGCTACACCTTC. Protein: CATSQGANGYTF.

This clone was counted between two and nine times. This chain uses TRBV6-5 with TRBJ1-1; D perhaps matches TRBD1 (6 bases). CDR1 is MNHEY and CDR2 is SVGAGI in the germline V gene. V gave up 7 bases and J gave up 4 bases, with 16 bases separating them. This CDR3 is 14 amino acids long. DNA for the CDR3: TGTGCCAGCACCCTGGACAGCGACAGCACTGAAGCTTTCTTT. As protein: CASTLDSDSTEAFF.

This clone turned up a few times. The chain has TRBV7-9 and TRBJ2-7; D is undetermined. This CDR3 is 12 amino acids long. The V gene's germline CDR1 is SEHNR and CDR2 FQNEAQ (reference sequence). Trimming removed 5 bases from V and 4 bases from J, with 9 bases in between. DNA of the CDR3: TGTGCCAGCAGCCCCACTCCGTACGAGCAGTACTTC. Translating gives CASSPTPYEQYF.

There are a few counts of this clone. The chain joins TRBV6-5 to TRBJ1-1; TRBD1 matches 8 bases. This CDR3 contains 13 residues. V lost 8 bases, J lost 1 base, and 3 bases stayed unmatched. Germline lookup yields CDR1 MNHEY and CDR2 SVGAGI. The CDR3 loop is CASGTGENTEAFF. In DNA form, the CDR3 reads TGTGCCAGCGGGACAGGAGAGAACACTGAAGCTTTCTTT.

The chain links TRBV29-1 to TRBJ1-2; D is unresolved. The CDR3 has 11 residues. Trimming removed 4 bases from V and 8 bases from J, with 11 bases in between. Germline V lookup: CDR1 SQVTM, CDR2 ANQGSEA. CDR3 DNA sequence: TGCAGCGTTGCGGAGGCTGGGGGCTACACCTTC. Its translation is CSVAEAGGYTF. The full variable domain, rest sourced from reference TRBV29-1 and TRBJ1-2, is SAVISQKPSRDICQRGTSLTIQCQVDSQVTMMFWYRQQPGQSLTLIATANQGSEATYESGFVIDKFPISRPNLTFSTLTVSNMSPEDSSIYLCSVAEAGGYTFGSGTRLTVV.

The J gene is TRBJ2-7, the V gene TRBV28; 8 bases match TRBD1. Germline CDR1 MDHEN, CDR2 SYDVKM. This CDR3 is 17 amino acids long. DNA for the CDR3: TGTGCTACCCGATCAGGGGGCCCTAGAATAGGCTCCTACGAGCAGTACTTC. It yields the protein CATRSGGPRIGSYEQYF.

The chain uses TRBV7-9 and TRBJ1-2, with TRBD1 matching over 9 bases. J gave up 5 bases and V 3 bases, and 4 bases lay outside the gene matches. This CDR3 comprises 14 residues. Germline V gene sequence: CDR1 SEHNR, CDR2 FQNEAQ (reference sequence). The CDR3: CASSFPGQGYGYTF. The DNA for the CDR3 is TGTGCCAGCAGCTTCCCCGGACAGGGGTATGGCTACACCTTC.

This chain connects TRBV21-1 to TRBJ2-5; TRBD1 was called by the table and not checked on the DNA. The DNA end favors TRBJ2-7, so the J call may be wrong. TRBV21-1 is a known pseudogene. The CDR3 is made up of 15 amino acids. CDR3 in DNA: TGTGCCAGCAGCACGGGGGACAGGGGACTCTACGAGCAGTACTTC. This sequence encodes CASSTGDRGLYEQYF.

The chain employs TRBV9 and TRBJ1-2; D call uncertain. Germline V gene lookup returns CDR1 SGDLS and CDR2 YYNGEE. Trimming removed 1 base at V and 8 bases at J, with 9 bases between. This CDR3 spans 12 amino acids. The CDR3 loop is CASSVLGQGYTF. DNA of the CDR3: TGTGCCAGCAGCGTACTAGGTCAGGGCTACACCTTC. Drawing the rest from reference TRBV9 and TRBJ1-2, the complete variable domain is DSGVTQTPKHLITATGQRVTLRCSPRSGDLSVYWYQQSLDQGLQFLIQYYNGEERAKGNILERFSAQQFPDLHSELNLSSLELGDSALYFCASSVLGQGYTFGSGTRLTVV.

The chain couples TRBV9 to TRBJ1-2; D uncertain. The V gene's germline CDR1 is SGDLS and CDR2 YYNGEE. The CDR3 covers 14 residues. Trimming removed 2 bases at V and 0 bases at J, with 8 bases between. CDR3 amino acids: CASSVLEANYGYTF. CDR3 sequence (DNA): TGTGCCAGCAGCGTCCTCGAGGCTAACTATGGCTACACCTTC.

The rearrangement joins TRBV27 to TRBJ2-1; 13 bases are shared with TRBD2. V dropped 4 bases and J dropped 5; count of bases not matched to a gene: 2. This CDR3 contains 15 residues. The V gene's germline CDR1 is MNHEY and CDR2 SMNVEV (reference sequence). CDR3 sequence (DNA): TGTGCCAGCAGTTCCGGGACTAGCGGGGACAATGAGCAGTTCTTC. This codes for CASSSGTSGDNEQFF.

The rearrangement uses TRBV7-8 and TRBJ1-5; D unclear. V lost 5 bases and J 4 bases, leaving 12 bases between the germline ends. The CDR3 runs 14 residues. Germline CDR1 reads SGHVS; CDR2 reads FQNEAQ. CDR3: CASSIGDRNQPQHF. CDR3 nucleotide sequence: TGTGCCAGCAGCATCGGGGATAGAAATCAGCCCCAGCATTTT.

The chain couples TRBV5-6 to TRBJ2-7; 7 bases are shared with TRBD1. The CDR3 runs to 17 residues. CDR1 and CDR2 (germline): SGHDT, YYEEEE. V was pared by 2 bases and J by 1 base, with 12 bases of the junction left unmatched. The CDR3, as DNA: TGTGCCAGCAGCTTTGCCCCAACAGGGGTAGAGTCCTACGAGCAGTACTTC. This translates into CASSFAPTGVESYEQYF.